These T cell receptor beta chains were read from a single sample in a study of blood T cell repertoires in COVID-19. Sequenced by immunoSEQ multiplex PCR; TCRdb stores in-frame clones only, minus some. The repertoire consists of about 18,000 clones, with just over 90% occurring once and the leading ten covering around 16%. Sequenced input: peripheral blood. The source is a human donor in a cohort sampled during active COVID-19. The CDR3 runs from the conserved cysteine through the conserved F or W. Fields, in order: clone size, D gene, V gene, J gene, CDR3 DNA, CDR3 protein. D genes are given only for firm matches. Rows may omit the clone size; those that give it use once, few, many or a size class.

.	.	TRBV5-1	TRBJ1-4	TGCGCCAGCAGCCTTCTTGGCGGACAGAATGAAAAACTGTTTTTT	CASSLLGGQNEKLFF
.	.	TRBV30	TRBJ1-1	TGTGCCTGGACCCTCTCGGGGAACACTGAAGCTTTCTTT	CAWTLSGNTEAFF
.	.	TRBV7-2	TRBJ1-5	TGTGCCAGCAGCTTATTTATTAGCAATCAGCCCCAGCATTTT	CASSLFISNQPQHF
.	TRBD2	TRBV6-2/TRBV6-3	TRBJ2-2	TGTGCCAGCAGTTACGAACTAGCGGGAGGCCTCCCCGGGGAGCTGTTTTTT	CASSYELAGGLPGELFF
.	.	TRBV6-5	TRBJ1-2	TGTGCCAGCAACACAGCAAACTATGGCTACACCTTC	CASNTANYGYTF
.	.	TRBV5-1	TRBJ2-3	TGCGCCAGCAGCTTACGCGGCGGGGATGCTAGCACAGATACGCAGTATTTT	CASSLRGGDASTDTQYF
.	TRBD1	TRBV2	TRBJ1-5	TGTGCCAGCACTATGGACAGGGGAGGGCAGCCCCAGCATTTT	CASTMDRGGQPQHF
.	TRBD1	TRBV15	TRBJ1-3	TGTGCCACCAGCCTGGACAGGGCTGGAAACACCATATATTTT	CATSLDRAGNTIYF
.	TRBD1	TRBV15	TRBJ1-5	TGTGCCACCAGCTCAGGGGACAGGGGCAATCAGCCCCAGCATTTT	CATSSGDRGNQPQHF
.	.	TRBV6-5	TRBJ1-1	TGTGCCAGCACCCCGGGACACAGGAACACTGAAGCTTTCTTT	CASTPGHRNTEAFF
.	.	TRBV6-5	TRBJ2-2	TGTGCCAGCAGCGGGCGGGCAGGAAGTACCGGGGAGCTGTTTTTT	CASSGRAGSTGELFF
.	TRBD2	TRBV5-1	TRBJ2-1	TGCGCCAGCAGCTTGGGAGCTAGCGGGAGGGCCGGCTACAATGAGCAGTTCTTC	CASSLGASGRAGYNEQFF
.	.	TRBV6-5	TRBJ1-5	TGTGCCAGCTCATATCAGCCCCAGCATTTT	CASSYQPQHF
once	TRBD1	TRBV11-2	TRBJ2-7	TGTGCCAGCAGCTCGACAGGGAGCTCCTACGAGCAGTACTTC	CASSSTGSSYEQYF
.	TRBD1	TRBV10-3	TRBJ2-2	TGTGCCATATCTTTTCGGGACAGGGGAATCGACACCGGGGAGCTGTTTTTT	CAISFRDRGIDTGELFF
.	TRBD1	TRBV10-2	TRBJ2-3	TGCGCCAGCAGTGAGTTTCGGACAGGCCCAGATACGCAGTATTTT	CASSEFRTGPDTQYF
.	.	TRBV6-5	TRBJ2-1	TGTGCCAGCAGGCGGAACAATGAGCAGTTCTTC	CASRRNNEQFF
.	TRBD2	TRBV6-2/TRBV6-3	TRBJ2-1	TGTGCCAGCAGTCAGGCCCCGACTAGCGTCAATGAGCAGTTCTTC	CASSQAPTSVNEQFF
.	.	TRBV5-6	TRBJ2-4	TGTGCCAGCAGCGAGGGAGCAAACATTCAGTACTTC	CASSEGANIQYF
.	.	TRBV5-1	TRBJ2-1	TGCGCCAGCAGCTTGACAACTGGGGGGGCCCCATACAATGAGCAGTTCTTC	CASSLTTGGAPYNEQFF
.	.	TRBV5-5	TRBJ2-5	TGTGCCAGCAGCTCTCAGGCCCCGTACGAGACCCAGTACTTC	CASSSQAPYETQYF
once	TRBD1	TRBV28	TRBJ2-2	TGTGCCAGCAGTCCCTCGGGACAGTCCTTACCCGGGGAGCTGTTTTTT	CASSPSGQSLPGELFF
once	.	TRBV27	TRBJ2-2	TGTGCCAGCAGTTTATATCTAGGGAACACCGGGGAGCTGTTTTTT	CASSLYLGNTGELFF
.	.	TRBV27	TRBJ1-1	TGTGCCAGCAGTCCGTACCTAGGCGCCCACACTGAAGCTTTCTTT	CASSPYLGAHTEAFF